This TCR beta chain was identified during a study of control samples from healthy donors and cancer patients. Some clones are missing from TCRdb's copy, which holds only in-frame ones; the method was immunoSEQ multiplex PCR. This table holds 75,000 to 95,000 clones, approximately 90% found once. The germline V gene has CDR1 SGHNT and CDR2 YYREEE (reference sequence). V was shortened by 0 bases and J by 6 bases, with 14 bases between the two germline ends. The length of the CDR3 is 15 residues. This TCR derives from a young woman in good health. Sample: blood. The chain carries TRBV5-4 and TRBJ2-3; D may be TRBD2 (6 bases). CDR3 loop: CASSLAGEFGDTQYF. In DNA, the CDR3 is TGTGCCAGCAGCTTGGCGGGGGAATTCGGGGATACGCAGTATTTT. Variable domain in full (rest from reference TRBV5-4 and TRBJ2-3): ETGVTQSPTHLIKTRGQQVTLRCSSQSGHNTVSWYQQALGQGPQFIFQYYREEENGRGNFPPRFSGLQFPNYSSELNVNALELDDSALYLCASSLAGEFGDTQYFGPGTRLTVL.